The 27 T cell receptor beta chains in this list originate from one sample, sequenced in a study of T cell repertoires in cytomegalovirus infection. Their specific antigens are unknown. TCRdb processed the reads anew with MiXCR; each CDR3 protein has one entry. This repertoire shows 550,000 to 850,000 distinct CDR3 sequences, 30% to 35% found once; its top ten account for 15% to 20%. The material was cultured PBMCs, obtained from culture after CMV antigen stimulation. The receptors stem from a human donor in good health (CMV status not recorded). Some clones in this sample may be carry-over from other donors' samples.

This clonotype has only a few counts. V usage is TRBV19 and J usage is TRBJ2-7; 7 bases line up with TRBD1. The germline gives CDR1 LNHDA, CDR2 SQIVND (reference sequence). V was pared by 9 bases and J by 4 bases, with 6 bases of the junction left unmatched. The CDR3 loop spans 12 amino acids. CDR3 residues: CASADRAYEQYF. CDR3 in DNA: TGTGCCAGCGCCGACAGGGCATACGAGCAGTACTTC.

This clonotype was observed a handful of times. V gene TRBV10-3 combines with J gene TRBJ2-1; 7 positions agree with TRBD2. The germline V gene encodes CDR1 ENHRY and CDR2 SYGVKD. The CDR3 runs to 13 residues. J lost 4 bases, V lost 7 bases, and 4 bases had no gene match. CDR3 sequence reads: CAIKDGGYNEQFF. DNA for the CDR3: TGTGCCATCAAGGACGGGGGGTACAATGAGCAGTTCTTC.

The chain carries TRBV19 and TRBJ2-3, with a weak D call TRBD2 (5 bases). The CDR3 sequence is 12 residues long. Trimming stripped 5 bases from V and 6 bases from J, with 9 bases between. Germline V CDR1 and CDR2: LNHDA, SQIVND (reference sequence). In DNA form, the CDR3 reads TGTGCCAGTAGTTCTAGGGAGGATACGCAGTATTTT. Translation: CASSSREDTQYF.

Here the CDR3 DNA reads TGTGCCAGCAGAGCAAAACAGGGGTCTGGGGCCAACGTCCTGACTTTC. The encoded protein is CASRAKQGSGANVLTF. This rearrangement joins TRBV7-4 to TRBJ2-6, with 7 bases that match TRBD1. CDR1 is SGHVT, CDR2 SQSDAQ, per germline. V dropped 6 bases and J dropped 1; count of bases not matched to a gene: 6. The CDR3 is 16 amino acids.

The chain carries TRBV2 and TRBJ2-5, with D perhaps matching TRBD2 (5 bases). This CDR3 has 16 amino acids. In germline, CDR1 is SNHLY, CDR2 FYNNEI. Trimming removed 0 bases from V and 2 bases from J, with 13 bases in between. This chain's CDR3 is CASSEAFRTYQETQYF. CDR3 sequence (DNA): TGTGCCAGCAGTGAAGCGTTCCGGACTTATCAAGAGACCCAGTACTTC.

This clonotype was found a few times. The rearrangement links TRBV12-3 or TRBV12-4 to TRBJ2-3, with D uncertain. This CDR3 has 16 residues. V dropped 5 bases and J dropped 2 bases, with 17 bases sitting between them. The CDR3 sequence: CASSPLVGTPTDTQYF. The DNA of the CDR3 is TGTGCCAGCAGTCCCTTGGTGGGTACCCCCACAGATACGCAGTATTTT.

This chain joins TRBV20-1 and TRBJ1-2; a weak D match, TRBD1 (5 bases). The CDR3 runs to 16 residues. Germline V lookup: CDR1 DFQATT, CDR2 SNEGSKA (reference sequence). Between the trimmed V and J ends, which lost 3 bases and 4 bases, there was a span of 21 bases. The CDR3 nucleotides are TGCAGTGCTAGCCGGGGATCCGGGGCGGCCTTCTATGGCTACACCTTC. Translation: CSASRGSGAAFYGYTF.

V usage is TRBV19 and J usage is TRBJ1-2; TRBD1 matches at 7 bases. Germline loops: CDR1 LNHDA, CDR2 SQIVND (reference sequence). V trimming: 0 bases; J trimming: 2 bases; junction bases outside the gene matches: 3. CDR3 length: 15 residues. The CDR3 nucleotides are TGTGCCAGTAGTATAGACCTACAGGGGAACTATGGCTACACCTTC. This encodes CASSIDLQGNYGYTF.

In its sample, this clonotype was seen a few times. The V and J genes are TRBV7-9 and TRBJ2-7, with TRBD2 matching 10 bases. V shed 4 bases, J shed 2 bases, and the junction held 5 bases outside the gene matches. There are 15 residues in the CDR3. Germline V CDR1 and CDR2: SEHNR, FQNEAQ (reference sequence). CDR3 coding DNA: TGTGCCAGCAGCTCCCAACTAGCGGGGCCCTACGAGCAGTACTTC. It is translated as CASSSQLAGPYEQYF. Supplemented by reference TRBV7-9 and TRBJ2-7, the full variable domain reads DTGVSQNPRHKITKRGQNVTFRCDPISEHNRLYWYRQTLGQGPEFLTYFQNEAQLEKSRLLSDRFSAERPKGSFSTLEIQRTEQGDSAMYLCASSSQLAGPYEQYFGPGTRLTVT.

The chain is built from TRBV25-1 and TRBJ2-5; 7 bases fit TRBD1. CDR1 is MGHDK and CDR2 is SYGVNS in the germline V gene. Trimming removed 2 bases from V and 5 bases from J; junction bases left unmatched: 8. CDR3 size: 15 residues. DNA for the CDR3: TGTGCCAGCAGTGAAGATCGACAGGGTTTGGAGACCCAGTACTTC. Translating gives CASSEDRQGLETQYF.

The chain couples TRBV5-5 to TRBJ2-7; 9 nucleotides match TRBD1. The germline V gene has CDR1 SGHKS and CDR2 YYEKEE (reference sequence). The length of the CDR3 is 16 residues. Germline trimming cut 1 base from V and 5 bases from J; bases unmatched to any gene: 10. CDR3 loop: CASSLSPGTGYDEQYF. The DNA for the CDR3 is TGTGCCAGCAGCTTGAGCCCCGGGACAGGGTACGACGAGCAGTACTTC.

The CDR3 DNA reads TGTGCCAGCAGTTTTATCCGGACAGGGGCCTTTTTGCGCACTGAAGCTTTCTTT. As protein: CASSFIRTGAFLRTEAFF. The rearrangement links TRBV27 to TRBJ1-1; TRBD1 aligns across 9 bases. V shed 3 bases, J shed 4 bases, and the junction held 15 bases outside the gene matches. Germline-derived CDR1 and CDR2 are MNHEY and SMNVEV (reference sequence). The CDR3 is 18 amino acids.

Ten or more counts support this clonotype. The V and J genes are TRBV7-2 and TRBJ2-1; TRBD2 matches 11 bases. From germline, CDR1 is SGHTA and CDR2 FQGNSA. There are 22 residues in the CDR3. Trimming removed 3 bases from V and 4 bases from J; junction bases left unmatched: 23. The CDR3 DNA follows: TGTGCCAGCAGCTTTCCTTCAGGGGGACACCGTAGCGGGAGGGAAGGATACAATGAGCAGTTCTTC. Translating it yields CASSFPSGGHRSGREGYNEQFF. The variable domain in full, with the rest retrieved from reference TRBV7-2 and TRBJ2-1, is GAGVSQSPSNKVTEKGKDVELRCDPISGHTALYWYRQSLGQGLEFLIYFQGNSAPDKSGLPSDRFSAERTGGSVSTLTIQRTQQEDSAVYLCASSFPSGGHRSGREGYNEQFFGPGTRLTVL.

This clonotype was observed a handful of times. The J gene is TRBJ1-2, the V gene TRBV7-2; D perhaps matches TRBD1 (5 bases). The CDR3 runs to 16 residues. Germline-derived CDR1 and CDR2 are SGHTA and FQGNSA. Trimming pared 0 bases from V and 6 bases from J, leaving 17 bases between. This CDR3 reads CASSLAGPMKDHGYTF. The CDR3, as DNA: TGTGCCAGCAGCTTAGCGGGACCCATGAAAGATCATGGCTACACCTTC.

The V and J genes are TRBV20-1 and TRBJ2-7; 8 bases fit TRBD2. The V segment lost 5 bases and the J segment 0 bases; nucleotides outside the gene matches: 9. The CDR3 sequence is 15 residues long. Germline CDR1 reads DFQATT; CDR2 reads SNEGSKA (reference sequence). The CDR3 is CSASLLAGSSYEQYF. The CDR3 coding sequence is TGCAGTGCTTCCCTCCTAGCGGGTTCCTCCTACGAGCAGTACTTC.

As regards this clonotype: This may come from a read error, since a much larger clone is one base off. The chain links TRBV7-2 to TRBJ2-1, with unresolved D. The germline V gene encodes CDR1 SGHTA and CDR2 FQGNSA. CDR3 length equals 15 residues. The CDR3 loop reads CASSPWGSSYSEQFF. The DNA for the CDR3 is TGTGCCAGCAGCCCCTGGGGTAGCTCCTACAGTGAGCAGTTCTTC.

The chain carries TRBV7-2 and TRBJ2-7, with a weak D call TRBD1 (7 bases). This CDR3 comprises 13 residues. Germline loops: CDR1 SGHTA, CDR2 FQGNSA. V was shortened by 5 bases and J by 3 bases, with 11 bases between the two germline ends. The DNA for the CDR3 is TGTGCCAGCAGCCGGGGGACAGTCTACGAGCAGTACTTC. This translates into CASSRGTVYEQYF.

This clonotype turned up a few times. The chain uses TRBV7-9 and TRBJ1-2, with a possible D match to TRBD1 (5 bases). Germline CDR1 reads SEHNR; CDR2 reads FQNEAQ (reference sequence). The CDR3 has 13 amino acids. V was clipped by 8 bases and J by 4 bases, with 14 bases between them. CDR3 in DNA: TGTGCCAGCCGCGTGGGGCAGGGCTATGGCTACACCTTC. This encodes CASRVGQGYGYTF.

In this sample, this clonotype turned up a few times. V is TRBV12-3 or TRBV12-4 and J is TRBJ2-2; D not certain. V was pared by 3 bases and J by 6 bases, with 8 bases between. CDR3 size: 13 residues. In nucleotides, the CDR3 is TGTGCCAGCAGTTTCTATGAGGCCGGGGAGCTGTTTTTT. Residues: CASSFYEAGELFF.

This clonotype was detected ten times or more. The rearrangement uses TRBV6-2 or TRBV6-3 and TRBJ2-1; TRBD2 matches 12 bases. From germline, CDR1 is MNHEY and CDR2 SVGEGT. The junction had 0 bases not matched to a gene; V was cut back by 2 bases and J by 7 bases. This CDR3 region has 14 residues. The CDR3 reads CASSYGTSGNEQFF. For the CDR3, the DNA is TGTGCCAGCAGTTACGGGACTAGCGGGAATGAGCAGTTCTTC.

This clonotype was found a few times. V usage is TRBV6-1 and J usage is TRBJ2-3, with TRBD1 as a possible D gene (5 bases). V lost 7 bases to trimming and J lost 0 bases, with 17 bases between them. CDR1 and CDR2 from the germline V gene are MNHNS and SASEGT. The CDR3 is 16 residues long. DNA for the CDR3: TGTGCCAGCACCCTACGTCGGCAGGGAAGCACAGATACGCAGTATTTT. Translated, it gives CASTLRRQGSTDTQYF.

This chain uses TRBV2 with TRBJ2-3; the D gene is possibly TRBD2 (5 bases). Germline V lookup: CDR1 SNHLY, CDR2 FYNNEI. V was trimmed by 2 bases and J by 1 base, leaving 7 bases between them. CDR3 length equals 14 residues. The CDR3 DNA is TGTGCCAGCAGTGAAAGGACTCGCACAGATACGCAGTATTTT. Its translation is CASSERTRTDTQYF.

This clonotype has only a few counts. The rearrangement uses TRBV4-1 and TRBJ1-5; D not resolved. Germline V gene data show CDR1 as MGHRA and CDR2 as YSYEKL. The V gene lost 1 base and the J gene lost 7 bases, with 8 bases spanning the gap. The CDR3 totals 13 residues. CDR3 sequence reads: CASSQARDQPQHF. In DNA form, the CDR3 reads TGCGCCAGCAGCCAAGCTCGAGACCAGCCCCAGCATTTT.

This clonotype has only a few counts. V and J are TRBV20-1 and TRBJ2-5; 10 positions agree with TRBD1. The CDR3 is made up of 17 amino acids. The germline V gene has CDR1 DFQATT and CDR2 SNEGSKA (reference sequence). Trimming at V came to 3 bases and at J to 2 bases, leaving 12 bases not matched to a gene. CDR3 region: CSASDGTGVVLQETQYF. In DNA, the CDR3 is TGCAGTGCTAGTGACGGGACAGGGGTCGTCTTGCAAGAGACCCAGTACTTC.

The chain has TRBV5-1 and TRBJ2-2; 8 nucleotides agree with TRBD1. CDR3 length equals 17 residues. Trimming cost V 4 bases and J 3 bases; bases outside gene matches: 11. Germline V gives CDR1 SGHRS, CDR2 YFSETQ. The DNA for the CDR3 is TGCGCCAGCAGCCCGGGCCCGACAGGGGTCGACACCGGGGAGCTGTTTTTT. This gives the protein CASSPGPTGVDTGELFF.

This rearrangement joins TRBV19 to TRBJ2-3; 7 bases fit TRBD2. Germline-derived CDR1 and CDR2 are LNHDA and SQIVND (reference sequence). The CDR3 has 17 amino acids. V shed 3 bases, J shed 3 bases, and the junction held 12 bases outside the gene matches. CDR3 bases: TGTGCCAGTAGTATGGACCCTTTTGCGGGAGCAACAGATACGCAGTATTTT. It codes for CASSMDPFAGATDTQYF.

This clonotype was seen once. The V gene is TRBV20-1, the J gene TRBJ2-7; 13 bases are a match to TRBD2. The CDR3 runs to 15 residues. With 4 bases clipped from V and 4 bases from J, the junction kept 7 bases outside the gene matches. CDR1 and CDR2 from the germline V gene are DFQATT and SNEGSKA (reference sequence). The CDR3 loop is CSAIATSGGRYEQYF. The CDR3 DNA reads as TGCAGTGCTATAGCGACTAGCGGGGGGCGATACGAGCAGTACTTC.